The next 4 T cell receptor beta chains were all read from a single sample in a study of blood T cell repertoires in COVID-19. Sequencing was performed with immunoSEQ multiplex PCR; in TCRdb, only in-frame clones are kept and a portion is missing. The table lists 85,000 to 100,000 clones, approximately 84% of them singletons. What was sequenced was peripheral blood. These receptors originate from an older woman with acute or convalescent COVID-19.

The V call is TRBV11-3, the J call TRBJ2-7, with 8 bases that match TRBD2. The V gene's germline CDR1 is SGHNT and CDR2 YENEEA. The CDR3 is 16 residues long. The J segment lost 2 bases and the V segment lost 4 bases, leaving 10 bases of the junction unmatched. The CDR3 here is CASSSAGRGGAYEQYF. DNA of the CDR3: TGTGCCAGCAGCTCCGCGGGCCGGGGGGGTGCCTACGAGCAGTACTTC.

This clone was recorded many times. The genes are TRBV4-2 and TRBJ2-7, with TRBD2 matching 9 bases. The ends lost 4 bases at V and 3 bases at J; junction bases unmatched: 22. CDR3 size: 20 residues. The germline CDR1 and CDR2 sequences are LGHNA and YNFKEQ. Here the CDR3 DNA reads TGTGCCAGCAGCCCAAGGGCCGCCCCGGTAAAAGCGGGGGGATACTACGAGCAGTACTTC. Encoded protein: CASSPRAAPVKAGGYYEQYF.

The rearrangement uses TRBV7-3 and TRBJ2-3; D call uncertain. The germline V gene has CDR1 SGHTA and CDR2 FQGTGA. Trimming shortened V by 1 base and J by 3 bases, and 8 bases separated the two germline ends. The CDR3 runs 14 residues. The CDR3 nucleotides are TGTGCCAGCAGCTTAAGTCACTCTACAGATACGCAGTATTTT. Its protein product is CASSLSHSTDTQYF.

The chain recombines TRBV12-3 or TRBV12-4 with TRBJ2-6; D is uncertain. V was trimmed by 7 bases and J by 0 bases, leaving 4 bases between them. The CDR3 consists of 13 residues. The CDR3 bases are TGTGCCAGCAAGAGCTCTGGGGCCAACGTCCTGACTTTC. Amino acids: CASKSSGANVLTF.